Listed below are T cell receptor beta chains from one sample, sequenced in a study of CD8+ T cells in alopecia areata. Assay: immunoSEQ multiplex PCR; the TCRdb copy retains only in-frame clones and omits some. Here the sample spans 95,000 to 120,000 clones, 45% to 60% being singletons. What was sequenced was NKG2D-low CD8+ T cells sorted from blood. The origin of the receptors is a human donor with alopecia areata. Both conserved end residues are part of each CDR3. A D gene is named only where the DNA matches it firmly. Size values are once, few and many counts, or a class for expanded clones, and some rows have none.

clone_size	d_call	j_call	v_call	cdr3_aa	cdr3_nt
.	TRBD2	TRBJ2-7	TRBV19	CASSASGLGYEQYF	TGTGCCAGTAGTGCTAGCGGGCTGGGATACGAGCAGTACTTC
.	.	TRBJ2-5	TRBV2	CASSDFPTEQETQYF	TGTGCCAGCAGTGATTTCCCGACGGAACAAGAGACCCAGTACTTC
.	TRBD1	TRBJ2-7	TRBV5-6	CASSPGQGPYEQYF	TGTGCCAGCAGCCCGGGACAGGGTCCCTACGAGCAGTACTTC
.	TRBD1	TRBJ1-2	TRBV5-1	CASSLRTGDGYTF	TGCGCCAGCAGCTTGAGGACAGGGGATGGCTACACCTTC
.	TRBD1	TRBJ2-4	TRBV5-6	CASSPGQNIQYF	TGTGCCAGCAGCCCGGGACAGAACATTCAGTACTTC
.	.	TRBJ2-7	TRBV6-6	CASRPGTGEQYF	TGTGCCAGCAGACCCGGGACCGGAGAGCAGTACTTC
.	.	TRBJ1-3	TRBV4-1	CASSHIGQFSGNTIYF	TGCGCCAGCAGCCACATTGGACAGTTCTCTGGAAACACCATATATTTT
few	.	TRBJ2-7	TRBV11-2	CASSLAGGSYEQYF	TGTGCCAGCAGCTTAGCTGGCGGCTCCTACGAGCAGTACTTC
.	.	TRBJ2-5	TRBV5-5	CASQLVDQTQYF	TGTGCCAGCCAGCTAGTGGACCAGACCCAGTACTTC
.	.	TRBJ1-1	TRBV6-6	CASSYGAGTEAFF	TGTGCCAGCAGTTACGGGGCAGGGACTGAAGCTTTCTTT